Listed here are 25 T cell receptor beta chains from one sample, sequenced in a study of shared clonotypes between healthy human individuals. The table came from immunoSEQ multiplex PCR; TCRdb's copy has only in-frame clones and leaves some out. The sample contains around 530,000 clones, just over 75% of which appear only once. Sequenced: PBMCs. Source of these receptors: a woman in her thirties or forties in good health. Some clones in this sample may be carry-over from other donors' samples.

V and J are TRBV19 and TRBJ1-2; weak D call: TRBD1 (5 bases). The CDR3 has 16 residues. Germline V gives CDR1 LNHDA, CDR2 SQIVND (reference sequence). Trimming removed 4 bases at V and 3 bases at J, with 18 bases between. CDR3 residues: CASSTQGPPGYYGYTF. CDR3 DNA: TGTGCCAGTAGTACTCAGGGACCTCCAGGGTACTATGGCTACACCTTC.

The V and J genes are TRBV28 and TRBJ1-1; D not certain. The CDR3 is made up of 14 amino acids. Germline V CDR1 and CDR2: MDHEN, SYDVKM. Trimming left V 2 bases short and J 0 bases short, with 7 bases between. CDR3 bases: TGTGCCAGCAGTTTAGTTAGACTGAACACTGAAGCTTTCTTT. As protein: CASSLVRLNTEAFF.

V is TRBV6-5 and J is TRBJ2-5; 7 bases line up with TRBD1. Germline V lookup: CDR1 MNHEY, CDR2 SVGAGI. J gave up 2 bases and V 0 bases, and 6 bases lay outside the gene matches. This CDR3 has 16 amino acids. The CDR3 bases are TGTGCCAGCAGTTACTCGAGGGACAGCCTACAAGAGACCCAGTACTTC. Translation: CASSYSRDSLQETQYF.

This chain connects TRBV7-3 to TRBJ2-2, with 7 bases matching TRBD1. Germline values: CDR1 SGHTA, CDR2 FQGTGA. The CDR3 consists of 14 residues. V was clipped by 1 base and J by 7 bases; unmatched bases: 3. CDR3 protein: CASSLNRGLGELFF. The CDR3 coding sequence is TGTGCCAGCAGCTTAAACAGGGGTCTCGGGGAGCTGTTTTTT.

The genes are TRBV19 and TRBJ1-4; D ambiguous. V dropped 7 bases and J dropped 3 bases, with 15 bases sitting between them. This CDR3 is built from 15 residues. Germline assignment: CDR1 LNHDA and CDR2 SQIVND (reference sequence). Here the CDR3 DNA reads TGTGCCAGTACCCCGAGAGGCGAAGCTAATGAAAAACTGTTTTTT. Residues: CASTPRGEANEKLFF.

The V call is TRBV7-3, the J call TRBJ2-5; 9 nucleotides match TRBD2. The V gene end was trimmed by 0 bases and the J gene end by 7 bases; junction bases not matched to a gene: 9. Looked up from germline, CDR1 is SGHTA and CDR2 is FQGTGA. The CDR3 extends over 16 amino acids. For the CDR3, the DNA is TGTGCCAGCAGCTTAACGTCTGCGGGAGCGGGGGGGACCCAGTACTTC. Amino acids: CASSLTSAGAGGTQYF.

The V gene is TRBV12-5, the J gene TRBJ1-2, with TRBD1 as a possible D gene (6 bases). There are 13 residues in the CDR3. Trimming stripped 3 bases from V and 2 bases from J, with 7 bases between. Germline CDR1 and CDR2: LGHNT and FRNRAP. The CDR3 spells CASGLGQNYGYTF. DNA of the CDR3: TGTGCTAGTGGTTTAGGACAGAACTATGGCTACACCTTC.

The CDR3 region is CASSLLQQPQHF. The CDR3 DNA is TGTGCCAGCAGCTTATTACAACAGCCCCAGCATTTT. The chain links TRBV7-9 to TRBJ1-5; no clear D gene. The CDR3 sequence is 12 residues long. V was shortened by 2 bases and J by 7 bases, with 6 bases between the two germline ends. Germline V gene lookup returns CDR1 SEHNR and CDR2 FQNEAQ (reference sequence).

The chain is built from TRBV5-6 and TRBJ2-5, with D unclear. Germline V gives CDR1 SGHDT, CDR2 YYEEEE. The CDR3 covers 13 residues. V shed 0 bases and J shed 1 base, with 4 bases lying between them. The CDR3 DNA reads as TGTGCCAGCAGCTTGGGCTTCCAAGAGACCCAGTACTTC. It codes for CASSLGFQETQYF.

The chain uses TRBV30 and TRBJ1-1; D is ambiguous. The CDR3 is made up of 11 amino acids. CDR1 GTSNPN and CDR2 SVGIG come from the germline V gene (reference sequence). V was clipped by 3 bases and J by 8 bases, with 10 bases between them. The CDR3 is CAWRGGVEAFF. The CDR3 nucleotides are TGTGCCTGGAGGGGCGGGGTGGAAGCTTTCTTT.

The CDR3 sequence is CASSPLLRREAYTDTQYF. The CDR3 bases are TGTGCCAGCAGTCCCCTCCTCCGACGGGAGGCCTACACAGATACGCAGTATTTT. The gene calls are TRBV27 and TRBJ2-3; 7 positions match TRBD2. The germline V gene has CDR1 MNHEY and CDR2 SMNVEV (reference sequence). V was pared by 5 bases and J by 2 bases, with 16 bases of the junction left unmatched. CDR3 size: 18 residues.

A word on this clone: Distinct nucleotide sequences in the sample also encode this CDR3. J is TRBJ2-1 and V is TRBV9; 7 bases match TRBD2. CDR1 is SGDLS and CDR2 is YYNGEE in the germline V gene. V lost 2 bases to trimming and J lost 2 bases; unmatched junction nucleotides: 4. This CDR3 spans 15 amino acids. As DNA, the CDR3 is TGTGCCAGCAGCGTTGGGGGGGGTACCTACAATGAGCAGTTCTTC. This sequence encodes CASSVGGGTYNEQFF.

The rearrangement uses TRBV4-1 and TRBJ2-7, with 8 positions matching TRBD1. Germline V gene lookup returns CDR1 MGHRA and CDR2 YSYEKL. Trimming took 1 base from V and 1 from J; bases not matched to a gene: 3. The CDR3 runs to 15 residues. In DNA form, the CDR3 reads TGCGCCAGCAGCCAAGGCAGGGGGCAATCCTACGAGCAGTACTTC. This codes for CASSQGRGQSYEQYF.

The chain links TRBV2 to TRBJ2-1, with 9 bases aligning to TRBD2. This CDR3 has 14 residues. The junction had 5 bases not matched to a gene; V was cut back by 6 bases and J by 5 bases. CDR1 and CDR2 from the germline V gene are SNHLY and FYNNEI. The CDR3 bases are TGTGCCAGCAGGACTAGCGGAGCCAACAATGAGCAGTTCTTC. Encoded protein: CASRTSGANNEQFF.

This clone has just a few counts. The rearrangement joins TRBV28 to TRBJ1-1; 7 bases agree with TRBD1. The germline V gene encodes CDR1 MDHEN and CDR2 SYDVKM. This CDR3 has 12 residues. V shed 5 bases, J shed 8 bases, and the junction held 5 bases outside the gene matches. The CDR3 sequence: CASSPLTGEAFF. CDR3 DNA sequence: TGTGCCAGCAGTCCACTGACAGGGGAAGCTTTCTTT.

The chain has TRBV28 and TRBJ2-7, with 10 bases fitting TRBD1. V was clipped by 7 bases and J by 3 bases; unmatched bases: 9. The CDR3 contains 15 residues. Per the germline V gene, CDR1 is MDHEN and CDR2 is SYDVKM. DNA for the CDR3: TGTGCCAGCACCCCCGCGACAGGGGGCTTCTACGAGCAGTACTTC. Translation: CASTPATGGFYEQYF.

J is TRBJ2-7 and V is TRBV23-1, with D perhaps TRBD1 or TRBD2 (5 bases each). TRBV23-1 is an open reading frame, and its role is uncertain. The CDR3 runs to 12 residues. Between the trimmed V and J ends, which lost 2 bases and 13 bases, there was a span of 15 bases. The CDR3 reads CASSQEYRDGYF. The CDR3 DNA sequence: TGCGCCAGCAGTCAAGAGTATCGGGACGGCTACTTC.

Note on this clone: Other DNA sequences in the same sample also yield this CDR3. The rearrangement joins TRBV27 to TRBJ2-1, with D uncertain. V lost 2 bases and J lost 4, with 6 bases in between. The CDR3 covers 13 residues. Looked up from germline, CDR1 is MNHEY and CDR2 is SMNVEV (reference sequence). This chain's CDR3 is CASSLGRYNEQFF. In DNA form, the CDR3 reads TGTGCCAGCAGTTTAGGCAGGTACAATGAGCAGTTCTTC.

In its sample, this clone was seen a few times. A far more abundant clone sits one base away, making this likely a read error. The rearrangement uses TRBV29-1 and TRBJ2-3, with D possibly matching TRBD2 (6 bases). Germline assignment: CDR1 SQVTM and CDR2 ANQGSEA. This CDR3 region has 15 residues. The CDR3: CSVVLPVTSTGTQYF. CDR3 nucleotide sequence: TGCAGCGTTGTCTTGCCGGTAACTAGCACAGGTACGCAGTATTTT.

This chain links TRBV30 with TRBJ1-1; D gene ambiguous. The CDR3 extends over 17 amino acids. V was cut by 0 bases and J by 8 bases, with 25 bases left in between. Germline V gene lookup returns CDR1 GTSNPN and CDR2 SVGIG (reference sequence). The CDR3 DNA sequence: TGTGCCTGGAGTGTATTACGGCCCGGCCGGGGATATCTAGAAGCTTTCTTT. Translated, it gives CAWSVLRPGRGYLEAFF. The complete variable domain, with remaining parts taken from reference TRBV30 and TRBJ1-1, reads SQTIHQWPATLVQPVGSPLSLECTVEGTSNPNLYWYRQAAGRGLQLLFYSVGIGQISSEVPQNLSASRPQDRQFILSSKKLLLSDSGFYLCAWSVLRPGRGYLEAFFGQGTRLTVV.

This clone has a count of ten or more. CDR3 residues: CASRTGGWGLNTEAFF. DNA of the CDR3: TGTGCCAGCAGGACAGGGGGCTGGGGTTTGAACACTGAAGCTTTCTTT. The chain joins TRBV2 to TRBJ1-1; 10 bases align to TRBD1. V shed 6 bases, J shed 0 bases, and the junction held 7 bases outside the gene matches. There are 16 residues in the CDR3. Looked up from germline, CDR1 is SNHLY and CDR2 is FYNNEI.

The V call is TRBV6-5, the J call TRBJ1-1, with D possibly being TRBD1 (6 bases). V dropped 0 bases and J dropped 1 base, with 6 bases sitting between them. The length of the CDR3 is 14 residues. Germline V gives CDR1 MNHEY, CDR2 SVGAGI. The DNA of the CDR3 is TGTGCCAGCAGTTACTCGGACAGGAACACTGAAGCTTTCTTT. This encodes CASSYSDRNTEAFF.

The chain has TRBV28 and TRBJ1-4; no definite D call. Deletions cut 6 bases from V and 8 bases from J, with 16 bases between. CDR1 is MDHEN, CDR2 SYDVKM, per germline. The CDR3 sequence is 14 residues long. CDR3 coding DNA: TGTGCCAGCAGCCCCATGGGAGTCCGAGAAAAACTGTTTTTT. Encoded protein: CASSPMGVREKLFF. Drawing the rest from reference TRBV28 and TRBJ1-4, the complete variable domain is DVKVTQSSRYLVKRTGEKVFLECVQDMDHENMFWYRQDPGLGLRLIYFSYDVKMKEKGDIPEGYSVSREKKERFSLILESASTNQTSMYLCASSPMGVREKLFFGSGTQLSVL.

For this clone: This likely stems from a read error, as it lies one base from a far larger clone. The gene calls are TRBV30 and TRBJ1-5; TRBD1 is a possible D gene (5 bases). The CDR3 length is 15 residues. Germline-derived CDR1 and CDR2 are GTSNPN and SVGIG (reference sequence). For the CDR3, the DNA is TGTGGCTGGAGTCTGACGGGGCCTAGCAATCAGCCCCAGCATTTT. This translates into CGWSLTGPSNQPQHF. Using reference TRBV30 and TRBJ1-5 for the parts outside the CDR3, the full variable domain is SQTIHQWPATLVQPVGSPLSLECTVEGTSNPNLYWYRQAAGRGLQLLFYSVGIGQISSEVPQNLSASRPQDRQFILSSKKLLLSDSGFYLCGWSLTGPSNQPQHFGDGTRLSIL.

V usage is TRBV29-1 and J usage is TRBJ2-6; 10 positions match TRBD1. V gave up 4 bases and J gave up 2 bases; unmatched junction bases: 2. The CDR3 runs to 15 residues. Germline V gene sequence: CDR1 SQVTM, CDR2 ANQGSEA. The CDR3 bases are TGCAGCGTTGGACAGGGGGCAGCTGGGGCCAACGTCCTGACTTTC. Encoded protein: CSVGQGAAGANVLTF.